The 28 T cell receptor beta chains below were found in one sample sequenced in a study of human T cells and chemical hapten exposure. The library tagged each cDNA molecule with unique molecular identifiers. From the reads, TCRdb called clonotypes with MiXCR, one entry per CDR3 protein. The sample holds several thousand distinct CDR3 sequences, roughly half seen once. Sample treatment: therapeutic diphenylcyclopropenone sensitization with weekly scalp DPC. Sample: whole blood, taken before DPC sensitization or 2, 6, or about 24 weeks after (not recorded which). The source is an adult with alopecia areata. Some clones in this sample may be carry-over from other donors' samples. This table probably holds off-target reads from a library built for another chain.

This clonotype was seen only a few times. The chain combines TRBV19 with TRBJ2-3, with no clear D. V was trimmed by 1 base and J by 0 bases, leaving 8 bases between them. The CDR3 is 15 residues long. CDR1 is LNHDA and CDR2 is SQIVND in the germline V gene (reference sequence). The CDR3 coding sequence is TGTGCCAGTAGTATAGGGCAGATAAGCACAGATACGCAGTATTTT. Translating it yields CASSIGQISTDTQYF.

CDR3 loop: CASSALPGQGAPGANVLTF. The CDR3 DNA sequence: TGTGCCAGCAGTGCACTCCCGGGACAGGGGGCGCCTGGGGCCAACGTCCTGACTTTC. This chain joins TRBV28 and TRBJ2-6; 12 bases agree with TRBD1. The CDR3 contains 19 residues. The germline V gene encodes CDR1 MDHEN and CDR2 SYDVKM. The J segment lost 2 bases and the V segment lost 5 bases, leaving 10 bases of the junction unmatched.

This chain uses TRBV23-1 with TRBJ2-5; D assignment may be TRBD1 or TRBD2 (6 bases each). TRBV23-1 is annotated as an ORF whose role is uncertain. This CDR3 has 20 residues. Trimming pared 2 bases from V and 1 base from J, leaving 26 bases between. The CDR3 loop reads CASSQPPRGETDFIQETQYF. CDR3 in DNA: TGCGCCAGCAGTCAACCCCCAAGGGGGGAGACAGACTTCATCCAAGAGACCCAGTACTTC.

V gene TRBV30 combines with J gene TRBJ2-3; D may be TRBD2 (6 bases). V lost 4 bases and J lost 2, with 10 bases in between. The germline V gene encodes CDR1 GTSNPN and CDR2 SVGIG (reference sequence). The length of the CDR3 is 13 residues. The CDR3 DNA reads TGTGCCTGGACTGGGGGGACCACAGATACGCAGTATTTT. Protein: CAWTGGTTDTQYF.

This chain uses TRBV12-3 or TRBV12-4 with TRBJ2-6; tentative D call: TRBD2 (6 bases). The CDR3 has 14 residues. V was trimmed by 6 bases and J by 3 bases, leaving 9 bases between them. This CDR3 reads CASRREFGANVLTF. The CDR3 DNA reads as TGTGCCAGCAGACGGGAGTTTGGGGCCAACGTCCTGACTTTC.

J is TRBJ2-6 and V is TRBV7-2; 7 positions agree with TRBD1. With 5 bases clipped from V and 1 base from J, the junction kept 5 bases outside the gene matches. This CDR3 comprises 16 residues. Looked up from germline, CDR1 is SGHTA and CDR2 is FQGNSA. For the CDR3, the DNA is TGTGCCAGCAGCACCTACAGGGGTTCTGGGGCCAACGTCCTGACTTTC. Its protein product is CASSTYRGSGANVLTF.

The chain uses TRBV15 and TRBJ2-2, with D possibly called TRBD1 or TRBD2 (5 bases each). The V end was cut by 9 bases, the J end by 1 base, with 12 bases between. The CDR3 has 14 residues. In germline, CDR1 is LNHNV, CDR2 YYDKDF (reference sequence). As DNA, the CDR3 is TGTGCCACGTCCAGGGACCAGAACACCGGGGAGCTGTTTTTT. Its protein is CATSRDQNTGELFF.

The chain has TRBV7-2 and TRBJ2-5, with TRBD2 matching 7 bases. The CDR3 is 15 residues long. V dropped 5 bases and J dropped 1; count of bases not matched to a gene: 7. Per germline, CDR1 SGHTA and CDR2 FQGNSA. The DNA of the CDR3 is TGTGCCAGCAGCGTCACCGCTAGCGGCCAAGAGACCCAGTACTTC. Translation gives CASSVTASGQETQYF.

This clonotype has more than one count but fewer than ten. V usage is TRBV10-3 and J usage is TRBJ2-3; the match to TRBD2 covers 8 bases. The length of the CDR3 is 15 residues. V gave up 8 bases and J gave up 3 bases; unmatched junction bases: 10. CDR1 is ENHRY, CDR2 SYGVKD, per germline. The CDR3 nucleotides are TGTGCCATCTCAAGCGGACTAGCTCCTACAGATACGCAGTATTTT. This encodes CAISSGLAPTDTQYF.

This clonotype was seen more than once but under ten times. The CDR3: CASSYPGRGSYEQYF. The CDR3 DNA sequence: TGTGCCAGCAGTTACCCAGGGAGGGGTTCCTACGAGCAGTACTTC. The V and J genes are TRBV6-6 and TRBJ2-7; 7 bases agree with TRBD2. The CDR3 is 15 amino acids. After removal of 2 bases from V and 1 base from J, the junction contained 5 bases not matched to a gene. The germline gives CDR1 MNHNY, CDR2 SVGAGI (reference sequence).

This clonotype came up a few times. The chain couples TRBV29-1 to TRBJ2-1; 7 nucleotides match TRBD2. This CDR3 region has 13 residues. Germline lookup yields CDR1 SQVTM and CDR2 ANQGSEA. With 4 bases clipped from V and 0 bases from J, the junction kept 0 bases outside the gene matches. The CDR3 nucleotides read TGCAGCGTTGGGACTAGCTCCTACAATGAGCAGTTCTTC. This translates into CSVGTSSYNEQFF.

This clonotype occurred a few times. CDR3 sequence reads: CASRRDTDTQYF. The CDR3, as DNA: TGTGCCAGCAGAAGGGACACAGATACGCAGTATTTT. The chain couples TRBV6-1 to TRBJ2-3; no definite D call. The V end lost 6 bases, the J end lost 2 bases, and 6 bases lay between the germline ends. From germline, CDR1 is MNHNS and CDR2 SASEGT. This CDR3 region has 12 residues.

The table lists this clonotype with a few counts. This chain connects TRBV9 to TRBJ2-7, with 11 bases lining up with TRBD2. Per the germline V gene, CDR1 is SGDLS and CDR2 is YYNGEE. V was pared by 3 bases and J by 6 bases, with 11 bases of the junction left unmatched. This CDR3 has 16 amino acids. CDR3 nucleotides: TGTGCCAGCAGCGCGGCAGGGGCTAGCGGGAGGCCCGAGCAGTACTTC. Amino acids: CASSAAGASGRPEQYF.

This clonotype was recorded only once. V gene TRBV18 combines with J gene TRBJ1-1; D not resolved. The CDR3 covers 13 residues. Trimming took off 2 bases at V and 0 bases at J, with 4 bases between the two ends. Germline CDR1 is KGHSH and CDR2 is LQKENI. The CDR3 DNA follows: TGTGCCAGCTCACCAGGGGTGAACACTGAAGCTTTCTTT. Translated: CASSPGVNTEAFF.

This clonotype turned up a few times. V and J are TRBV12-3 or TRBV12-4 and TRBJ2-4, with 13 bases identical to TRBD2. The CDR3 consists of 19 residues. J gave up 6 bases and V 5 bases, and 16 bases lay outside the gene matches. The CDR3 DNA follows: TGTGCCAGCAGTCCGACGCGACTAGCGGGAGGCCAACTTTCAAACATTCAGTACTTC. Translating gives CASSPTRLAGGQLSNIQYF.

The chain recombines TRBV21-1 with TRBJ2-1. TRBV21-1 is a listed pseudogene. CDR3 length: 15 amino acids. The CDR3 spells CASSAHGNLNNEQFF. CDR3 nucleotide sequence: TGTGCCAGCAGCGCCCATGGGAACTTGAACAATGAGCAGTTCTTC.

The V call is TRBV2, the J call TRBJ2-2; D is unclear. Looked up from germline, CDR1 is SNHLY and CDR2 is FYNNEI. The CDR3 extends over 14 amino acids. Trimming pared 5 bases from V and 4 bases from J, leaving 11 bases between. CDR3 region: CASSFTAATGELFF. The CDR3 region has the DNA TGTGCCAGCAGTTTTACGGCGGCCACCGGGGAGCTGTTTTTT.

The rearrangement uses TRBV30 and TRBJ2-1; 7 bases are shared with TRBD2. CDR3 length: 15 residues. The trim removed 3 bases at V and 6 bases at J, leaving 11 bases unmatched. The germline gives CDR1 GTSNPN, CDR2 SVGIG (reference sequence). The CDR3 DNA sequence: TGTGCCTGGAGCGGCGGGGGTTACGTGAGCAATGAGCAGTTCTTC. This gives the protein CAWSGGGYVSNEQFF.

The sample holds a few counts of this clonotype. The V and J genes are TRBV20-1 and TRBJ2-7; TRBD2 aligns across 14 bases. V dropped 3 bases and J dropped 0; count of bases not matched to a gene: 4. The CDR3 has 16 residues. Germline values: CDR1 DFQATT, CDR2 SNEGSKA (reference sequence). CDR3 bases: TGCAGTGCTAGGGGACTAGCGGGGGCTAGCTCCTACGAGCAGTACTTC. The encoded protein is CSARGLAGASSYEQYF.

V gene TRBV4-2 combines with J gene TRBJ2-1, with 7 bases that match TRBD1. The germline CDR1 and CDR2 sequences are LGHNA and YNFKEQ. This CDR3 is 15 amino acids long. Trimming removed 0 bases from V and 2 bases from J; junction bases left unmatched: 1. The CDR3 nucleotides read TGTGCCAGCAGCCAAGAACAGGGGACCTACAATGAGCAGTTCTTC. Translating it yields CASSQEQGTYNEQFF.

This chain connects TRBV5-1 to TRBJ2-3; 9 bases are shared with TRBD2. J was trimmed by 3 bases and V by 5 bases; bases with no gene match: 7. The CDR3 covers 15 residues. Germline V gene lookup returns CDR1 SGHRS and CDR2 YFSETQ. CDR3: CASSPAGGPTDTQYF. DNA for the CDR3: TGCGCCAGCAGTCCGGCGGGAGGGCCGACAGATACGCAGTATTTT.

J is TRBJ2-1 and V is TRBV11-3; D may be TRBD1 (5 bases). Germline CDR1 reads SGHNT; CDR2 reads YENEEA. V dropped 0 bases and J dropped 4 bases, with 16 bases sitting between them. This CDR3 has 17 amino acids. Written as DNA, the CDR3 is TGTGCCAGCAGCTTAGATCAGACAGCTCAGGGATACAATGAGCAGTTCTTC. This codes for CASSLDQTAQGYNEQFF.

The CDR3 DNA follows: TGTGCCATCAACCCCGCCGGCGGCACAGATACGCAGTATTTT. Amino acid sequence: CAINPAGGTDTQYF. V and J are TRBV10-3 and TRBJ2-3; D ambiguous. V dropped 7 bases and J dropped 1 base, with 12 bases sitting between them. The CDR3 has 14 residues. The germline V gene has CDR1 ENHRY and CDR2 SYGVKD.

This clonotype was detected only a few times. The CDR3 is CASSFTTATYEQYF. Written as DNA, the CDR3 is TGCGCCAGCAGCTTTACGACAGCCACCTACGAGCAGTACTTC. J is TRBJ2-7 and V is TRBV5-1; D is perhaps TRBD1 (5 bases). The CDR3 contains 14 residues. V was clipped by 2 bases and J by 2 bases, with 11 bases between them. Germline CDR1 and CDR2: SGHRS and YFSETQ.

The J gene is TRBJ2-7, the V gene TRBV4-2; possible D gene TRBD1, 6 bases. Germline values: CDR1 LGHNA, CDR2 YNFKEQ. V was cut by 6 bases and J by 2 bases, with 20 bases left in between. The CDR3 covers 16 residues. The CDR3 loop reads CASSSPPGGHTYEQYF. Written as DNA, the CDR3 is TGTGCCAGCAGTTCCCCCCCTGGGGGACACACCTACGAGCAGTACTTC.

This clonotype was found a few times. The gene calls are TRBV2 and TRBJ2-7; 9 bases fit TRBD2. This CDR3 is built from 13 residues. V dropped 9 bases and J dropped 5; count of bases not matched to a gene: 8. The germline gives CDR1 SNHLY, CDR2 FYNNEI. In nucleotides, the CDR3 is TGTGCCAGTAGCGGGGGTTTACTCAACGAGCAGTACTTC. This codes for CASSGGLLNEQYF.

This clonotype appeared a few times. The genes are TRBV5-5 and TRBJ2-3; D is perhaps TRBD2 (6 bases). The ends were cut back, 0 bases at V and 1 base at J, with 21 bases in the middle. Germline V gene data show CDR1 as SGHKS and CDR2 as YYEKEE (reference sequence). CDR3 size: 19 residues. The CDR3 coding sequence is TGTGCCAGCAGCTTGGAATTCGGACGGATACTAGCCCGCACAGATACGCAGTATTTT. This translates into CASSLEFGRILARTDTQYF.

This clonotype was seen a few times. The gene calls are TRBV7-3 and TRBJ2-1; D possibly corresponds to TRBD2 (6 bases). Germline CDR1 reads SGHTA; CDR2 reads FQGTGA. The length of the CDR3 is 16 residues. With 3 bases removed from V and 9 bases from J, the gap between germline ends came to 21 bases. CDR3 nucleotides: TGTGCCAGCAGCTTTAAGGGGACTCCTTTCATAGTTGAGCAGTTCTTC. This sequence encodes CASSFKGTPFIVEQFF.